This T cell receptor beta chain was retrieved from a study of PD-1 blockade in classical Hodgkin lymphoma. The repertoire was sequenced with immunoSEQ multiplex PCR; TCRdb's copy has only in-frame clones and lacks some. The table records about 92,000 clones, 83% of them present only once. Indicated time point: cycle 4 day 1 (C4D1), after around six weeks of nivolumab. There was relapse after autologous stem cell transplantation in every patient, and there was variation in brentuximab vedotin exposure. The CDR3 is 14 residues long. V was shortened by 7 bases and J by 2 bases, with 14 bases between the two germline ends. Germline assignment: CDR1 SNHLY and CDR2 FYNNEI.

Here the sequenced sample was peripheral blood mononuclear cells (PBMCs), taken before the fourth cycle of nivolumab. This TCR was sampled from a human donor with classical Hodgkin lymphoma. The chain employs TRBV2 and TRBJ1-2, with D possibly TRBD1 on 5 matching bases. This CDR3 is CASKTGTTNYGYTF. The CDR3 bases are TGTGCCAGCAAAACCGGGACGACCAACTATGGCTACACCTTC.